Shown below are 24 T cell receptor beta chains from a single sample sequenced in a study of blood T cell repertoires in COVID-19. Sequencing was performed with immunoSEQ multiplex PCR; in TCRdb, only in-frame clones are kept and a portion is missing. There are approximately 20,000 clones in the sample; about 88% occur only once, and around 31% lies in the top ten. Material: peripheral blood. These receptors came from a human donor with active COVID-19. The donor label of this sample is uncertain.

The chain combines TRBV9 with TRBJ2-1, with D perhaps matching TRBD2 (6 bases). V was trimmed by 0 bases and J by 0 bases, leaving 16 bases between them. The CDR3 is made up of 18 amino acids. CDR1 SGDLS and CDR2 YYNGEE come from the germline V gene. CDR3 nucleotide sequence: TGTGCCAGCAGCGTAGGGGGTAGGTGGCGGGGCTCCTACAATGAGCAGTTCTTC. It encodes CASSVGGRWRGSYNEQFF.

The chain uses TRBV5-6 and TRBJ2-5; D possibly corresponds to TRBD2 (7 bases). The V gene's germline CDR1 is SGHDT and CDR2 YYEEEE. Trimming took off 4 bases at V and 4 bases at J, with 20 bases between the two ends. The length of the CDR3 is 16 residues. CDR3 bases: TGTGCCAGCAGCCTCTCGGGGGGCACCCCTGGAGAGACCCAGTACTTC. Its translation is CASSLSGGTPGETQYF.

This clone appeared a single time. The rearrangement links TRBV6-2 or TRBV6-3 to TRBJ2-7; 11 bases fit TRBD2. With V trimmed by 2 bases and J by 3 bases, 9 bases remained unmatched. Germline lookup yields CDR1 MNHEY and CDR2 SVGEGT. The length of the CDR3 is 17 residues. In nucleotides, the CDR3 is TGTGCCAGCAGTTACGCCACTAGCGGGGGCCCAAACTACGAGCAGTACTTC. Its protein product is CASSYATSGGPNYEQYF.

The chain links TRBV2 to TRBJ1-5; D uncertain. CDR1 is SNHLY, CDR2 FYNNEI, per germline. V dropped 6 bases and J dropped 0 bases, with 24 bases sitting between them. The CDR3 has 19 amino acids. CDR3 DNA sequence: TGTGCCAGCAGGAGCAGGAAGTTCGTCGGTGGATATAGCAATCAGCCCCAGCATTTT. Its translation: CASRSRKFVGGYSNQPQHF.

This clone was observed a handful of times. The rearrangement links TRBV11-3 to TRBJ1-2, with D possibly TRBD1 on 6 matching bases. CDR3 length: 17 residues. Germline V gene lookup returns CDR1 SGHNT and CDR2 YENEEA. The V gene lost 2 bases and the J gene lost 2 bases, with 18 bases spanning the gap. The CDR3 here is CASSLNPTGPSNYGYTF. In DNA form, the CDR3 reads TGTGCCAGCAGCTTAAACCCGACAGGCCCTTCCAACTATGGCTACACCTTC.

The chain uses TRBV6-5 and TRBJ2-7; TRBD2 aligns across 13 bases. The CDR3 is 15 residues long. With V trimmed by 6 bases and J by 0 bases, 2 bases remained unmatched. Per germline, CDR1 MNHEY and CDR2 SVGAGI. Here the CDR3 DNA reads TGTGCCAGCAGCCGGACTAGCGGGGGCTCCTACGAGCAGTACTTC. It encodes CASSRTSGGSYEQYF.

The gene calls are TRBV7-3 and TRBJ2-5; a possible D gene is TRBD2 (6 bases). Trimming pared 3 bases from V and 4 bases from J, leaving 12 bases between. Germline V gives CDR1 SGHTA, CDR2 FQGTGA. The length of the CDR3 is 14 residues. Here the CDR3 reads CASSFGGSGETQYF. As DNA, the CDR3 is TGTGCCAGCAGCTTCGGGGGTTCGGGAGAGACCCAGTACTTC.

This clone was recorded only once. The chain carries TRBV6-5 and TRBJ2-5; 14 bases map to TRBD2. The CDR3 sequence is 14 residues long. Germline-derived CDR1 and CDR2 are MNHEY and SVGAGI. J gave up 4 bases and V 6 bases, and 1 base lay outside the gene matches. The CDR3 here is CASRGLAGVETQYF. The CDR3 coding sequence is TGTGCCAGCAGGGGACTAGCGGGAGTAGAGACCCAGTACTTC.

The chain combines TRBV19 with TRBJ1-5; no reliable D call. The CDR3 consists of 13 residues. Germline lookup yields CDR1 LNHDA and CDR2 SQIVND (reference sequence). V dropped 2 bases and J dropped 6 bases, with 8 bases sitting between them. The CDR3 bases are TGTGCCAGTAGTATAAGTGGTAGTCAGCCCCAGCATTTT. Translating it yields CASSISGSQPQHF. The whole variable domain, remainder taken from reference TRBV19 and TRBJ1-5, is DGGITQSPKYLFRKEGQNVTLSCEQNLNHDAMYWYRQDPGQGLRLIYYSQIVNDFQKGDIAEGYSVSREKKESFPLTVTSAQKNPTAFYLCASSISGSQPQHFGDGTRLSIL.

In this sample, this clone turned up once. The rearrangement joins TRBV9 to TRBJ1-2, with 7 nucleotides matching TRBD1. The germline V gene has CDR1 SGDLS and CDR2 YYNGEE. After removal of 3 bases from V and 4 bases from J, the junction contained 6 bases not matched to a gene. The CDR3 runs to 14 residues. CDR3 protein: CASSALGQSYGYTF. CDR3 DNA: TGTGCCAGCAGCGCCCTGGGACAGTCCTATGGCTACACCTTC.

The CDR3 is CASSLTSDEQFF. DNA for the CDR3: TGTGCCAGCAGCCTAACTAGCGATGAGCAGTTCTTC. The rearrangement links TRBV3-1 (or the pseudogene TRBV3-2) to TRBJ2-1; 7 nucleotides align to TRBD2. CDR1 is LGHDT, CDR2 YNNKEL, per germline (reference sequence). The CDR3 sequence is 12 residues long. The trim removed 4 bases at V and 8 bases at J, leaving 2 bases unmatched.

This chain joins TRBV12-3 or TRBV12-4 and TRBJ2-1; 13 bases are a match to TRBD2. V shed 7 bases and J 10 bases; nucleotides not matched to a gene: 4. This CDR3 spans 13 amino acids. The DNA for the CDR3 is TGTGCCAGCACTAGGACTAGCGGGAGAGAGCAGTTCTTC. It encodes CASTRTSGREQFF.

The genes are TRBV29-1 and TRBJ1-4; 8 positions match TRBD1. Trimming took 4 bases from V and 8 from J; bases not matched to a gene: 6. The germline V gene has CDR1 SQVTM and CDR2 ANQGSEA. This CDR3 has 13 residues. DNA for the CDR3: TGCAGCGTTGGGAGCGGGACAGGCGAAAAACTGTTTTTT. Encoded protein: CSVGSGTGEKLFF.

The rearrangement uses TRBV18 and TRBJ1-1; D remains ambiguous. Germline V gene sequence: CDR1 KGHSH, CDR2 LQKENI. The V gene lost 6 bases and the J gene lost 3 bases, with 17 bases spanning the gap. The CDR3 consists of 15 residues. CDR3 nucleotide sequence: TGTGCCAGCTCCGCACGGGGTCCGTCATACACTGAAGCTTTCTTT. Translation gives CASSARGPSYTEAFF.

This chain links TRBV5-4 with TRBJ2-1, with 11 bases fitting TRBD1. CDR3 length equals 15 residues. CDR1 and CDR2 from the germline V gene are SGHNT and YYREEE (reference sequence). The V and J ends lost 1 base and 6 bases, in that order; junction bases with no gene match: 3. CDR3 sequence: CASSLWGTGGNEQFF. The CDR3 bases are TGTGCCAGCAGCTTGTGGGGGACAGGGGGCAATGAGCAGTTCTTC.

J is TRBJ2-2 and V is TRBV9; tentative D call: TRBD2 (5 bases). The CDR3 consists of 13 residues. V was trimmed by 1 base and J by 7 bases, leaving 8 bases between them. Germline V lookup: CDR1 SGDLS, CDR2 YYNGEE. The CDR3 DNA is TGTGCCAGCAGCGTAAGCGGTGGCGGGGAGCTGTTTTTT. This encodes CASSVSGGGELFF.

The CDR3 is CASSFIQGSAGELFF. In DNA, the CDR3 is TGTGCCAGCAGCTTTATACAGGGGTCCGCCGGGGAGCTGTTTTTT. The V and J genes are TRBV5-4 and TRBJ2-2, with 7 bases matching TRBD1. The CDR3 covers 15 residues. Trimming removed 2 bases from V and 6 bases from J; junction bases left unmatched: 7. Germline lookup yields CDR1 SGHNT and CDR2 YYREEE (reference sequence).

The gene calls are TRBV2 and TRBJ1-1; D unclear. V lost 4 bases and J lost 4, with 10 bases in between. Per the germline V gene, CDR1 is SNHLY and CDR2 is FYNNEI. This CDR3 comprises 13 residues. The CDR3: CASSVYQVTEAFF. Here the CDR3 DNA reads TGTGCCAGCAGTGTCTACCAGGTCACTGAAGCTTTCTTT.

This chain uses TRBV19 with TRBJ2-2; 14 nucleotides match TRBD2. Germline loops: CDR1 LNHDA, CDR2 SQIVND (reference sequence). V dropped 2 bases and J dropped 6; count of bases not matched to a gene: 2. The CDR3 is 16 amino acids. Here the CDR3 DNA reads TGTGCCAGTAGTATATTGGGACTAGCGGGAGCCGGGGAGCTGTTTTTT. Translating it yields CASSILGLAGAGELFF. Variable domain in full (rest from reference TRBV19 and TRBJ2-2): DGGITQSPKYLFRKEGQNVTLSCEQNLNHDAMYWYRQDPGQGLRLIYYSQIVNDFQKGDIAEGYSVSREKKESFPLTVTSAQKNPTAFYLCASSILGLAGAGELFFGEGSRLTVL.

This clone is deemed medium-sized. The V call is TRBV9, the J call TRBJ2-7; TRBD1 agrees at 9 bases. The CDR3 has 15 amino acids. Unmatched junction bases numbered 6, after V lost 4 bases and J lost 1 base. The germline V gene has CDR1 SGDLS and CDR2 YYNGEE. In DNA form, the CDR3 reads TGTGCCAGCAGCCTGGGACAGGGCGGGTCCTACGAGCAGTACTTC. It yields the protein CASSLGQGGSYEQYF.

This clone is a singleton in its sample. The chain links TRBV5-1 to TRBJ2-1; 10 nucleotides match TRBD1. With V trimmed by 0 bases and J by 9 bases, 9 bases remained unmatched. Germline V gene lookup returns CDR1 SGHRS and CDR2 YFSETQ. This CDR3 is built from 16 residues. CDR3 in DNA: TGCGCCAGCAGCTTGGCCGGGACAGGGGCTGAGGGTGAGCAGTTCTTC. It is translated as CASSLAGTGAEGEQFF.

This clone was recorded a few times. V gene TRBV10-3 combines with J gene TRBJ1-5; 7 bases map to TRBD1. CDR1 and CDR2 (germline): ENHRY, SYGVKD. V lost 11 bases, J lost 1 base, and 8 bases stayed unmatched. The CDR3 runs to 14 residues. The CDR3: CASTGEVSNQPQHF. CDR3 nucleotide sequence: TGTGCCTCCACAGGGGAAGTGAGCAATCAGCCCCAGCATTTT.

The chain recombines TRBV19 with TRBJ2-3; 11 nucleotides line up with TRBD1. CDR1 and CDR2 (germline): LNHDA, SQIVND (reference sequence). V lost 6 bases, J lost 6 bases, and 5 bases stayed unmatched. The CDR3 has 14 amino acids. The CDR3 sequence: CASRDRGRVDTQYF. DNA of the CDR3: TGTGCCAGTAGGGACAGGGGGCGGGTGGATACGCAGTATTTT.

The chain uses TRBV27 and TRBJ1-6; 9 positions agree with TRBD1. Germline values: CDR1 MNHEY, CDR2 SMNVEV (reference sequence). With V trimmed by 7 bases and J by 10 bases, 11 bases remained unmatched. CDR3 size: 15 residues. DNA for the CDR3: TGTGCCAGCACCACTGGGACAGGGTTGGAATCACCCCTCCACTTT. This sequence encodes CASTTGTGLESPLHF.